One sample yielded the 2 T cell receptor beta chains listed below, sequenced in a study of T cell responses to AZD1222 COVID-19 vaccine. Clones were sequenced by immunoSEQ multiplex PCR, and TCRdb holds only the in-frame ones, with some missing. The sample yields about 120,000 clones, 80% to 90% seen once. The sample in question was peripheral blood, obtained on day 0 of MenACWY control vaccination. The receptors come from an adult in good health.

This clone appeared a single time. CDR3 nucleotide sequence: TGTGCCAGCCAGCCAGTCCAAAGCTCCTACGAGCAGTACTTC. Its protein product is CASQPVQSSYEQYF. The chain links TRBV2 to TRBJ2-7; D is uncertain. Germline V gene data show CDR1 as SNHLY and CDR2 as FYNNEI. The CDR3 has 14 residues. V was clipped by 8 bases and J by 0 bases, with 14 bases between them.

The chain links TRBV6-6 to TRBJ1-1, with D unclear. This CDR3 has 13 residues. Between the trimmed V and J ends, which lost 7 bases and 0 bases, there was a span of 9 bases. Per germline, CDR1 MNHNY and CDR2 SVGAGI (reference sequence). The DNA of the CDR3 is TGTGCCAGCACCCCGCGGATGAACACTGAAGCTTTCTTT. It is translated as CASTPRMNTEAFF.